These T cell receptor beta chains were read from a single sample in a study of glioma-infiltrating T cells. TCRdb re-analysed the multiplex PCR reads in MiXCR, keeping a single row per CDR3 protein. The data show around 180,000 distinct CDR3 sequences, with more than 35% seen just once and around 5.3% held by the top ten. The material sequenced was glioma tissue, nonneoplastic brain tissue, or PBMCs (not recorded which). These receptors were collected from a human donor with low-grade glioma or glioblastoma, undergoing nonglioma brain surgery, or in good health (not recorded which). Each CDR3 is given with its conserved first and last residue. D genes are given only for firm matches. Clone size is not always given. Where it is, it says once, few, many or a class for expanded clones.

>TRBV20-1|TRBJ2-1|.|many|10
CSAWKVEQFF
TGCAGTGCGTGGAAGGTAGAGCAGTTCTTC
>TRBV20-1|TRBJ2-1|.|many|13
CSALSNSYNEQFF
TGCAGTGCCCTATCCAACTCCTACAATGAGCAGTTCTTC
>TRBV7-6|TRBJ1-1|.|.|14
CASRAGVGNTEALF
TGTGCCAGCAGAGCAGGGGTCGGGAACACTGAAGCTTTATTT
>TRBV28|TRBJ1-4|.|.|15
CASSLSLSGDEKLFF
TGTGCCAGCAGTTTATCCCTGTCAGGGGATGAAAAACTGTTTTTT
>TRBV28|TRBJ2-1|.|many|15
CASSLVGGMDNEQFF
TGTGCCAGCAGTTTAGTCGGGGGAATGGACAATGAGCAGTTCTTC
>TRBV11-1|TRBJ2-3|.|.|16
CASSLFPREDTDTQYF
TGTGCCAGCAGCTTATTTCCCAGGGAAGACACAGATACGCAGTATTTT
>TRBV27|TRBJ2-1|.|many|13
CASSFRGRNEQFF
TGTGCCAGCAGTTTCCGCGGCCGCAATGAGCAGTTCTTC
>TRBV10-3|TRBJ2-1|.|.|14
CATEAGSTYNEQFF
TGTGCCACCGAAGCTGGGAGTACCTACAATGAGCAGTTCTTC
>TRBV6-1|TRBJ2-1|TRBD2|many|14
CASGRLAGDNEQFF
TGTGCCAGCGGCCGACTAGCGGGAGACAATGAGCAGTTCTTC
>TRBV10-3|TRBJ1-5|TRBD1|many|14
CAISADRGNQPQHF
TGTGCCATCAGTGCAGACAGGGGAAATCAGCCCCAGCATTTT
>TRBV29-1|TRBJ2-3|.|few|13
CSVEDPFTDTQYF
TGCAGCGTTGAAGATCCATTCACAGATACGCAGTATTTT
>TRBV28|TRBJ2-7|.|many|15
CASSFLRLTSYEQYF
TGTGCCAGCAGTTTTTTGAGACTTACCTCATACGAGCAGTACTTC
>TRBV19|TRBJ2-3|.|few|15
CASSIDLLYTDTQYF
TGTGCCAGTAGTATAGATCTTTTGTACACAGATACGCAGTATTTT
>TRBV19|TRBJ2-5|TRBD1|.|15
CVSSDRGTAQETQYF
TGTGTCAGTAGCGACCGAGGGACAGCCCAAGAGACCCAGTACTTC
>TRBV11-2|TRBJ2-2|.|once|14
CASRRQVNTGELFF
TGTGCCAGCAGACGACAGGTGAACACCGGGGAGCTGTTTTTT
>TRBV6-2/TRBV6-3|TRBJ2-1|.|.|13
CARGLASYNEQLF
TGTGCCAGGGGGTTGGCCTCCTACAATGAGCAGTTATTC
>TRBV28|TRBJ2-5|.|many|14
CASSFVGSHETQYF
TGTGCCAGCAGTTTCGTCGGCTCCCATGAGACCCAGTACTTC
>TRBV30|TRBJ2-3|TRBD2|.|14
CAWSVRLAGDTQYF
TGTGCCTGGAGTGTACGACTAGCGGGAGATACGCAGTATTTT
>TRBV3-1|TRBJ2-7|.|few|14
CASSQGVGTYEQYF
TGTGCCAGCAGCCAGGGGGTCGGAACCTACGAGCAGTACTTC
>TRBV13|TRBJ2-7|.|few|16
CASSKGTDRLTYEQYF
TGTGCCAGCAGCAAAGGAACGGACCGATTAACCTACGAGCAGTACTTC
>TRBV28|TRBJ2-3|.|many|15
CASWPASGLADTQYF
TGTGCCAGCTGGCCGGCGAGCGGTTTGGCAGATACGCAGTATTTT
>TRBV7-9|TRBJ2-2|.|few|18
CASSLQDRWKGSAGELFF
TGTGCCAGCAGCTTACAGGATCGGTGGAAGGGGTCCGCCGGGGAGCTGTTTTTT
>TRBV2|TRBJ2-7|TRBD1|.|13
CASGDRATYEQYF
TGTGCCAGCGGGGACAGGGCCACCTACGAGCAGTACTTC
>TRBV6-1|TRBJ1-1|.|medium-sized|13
CASNGRMNTEAFF
TGTGCCAGCAATGGACGGATGAACACTGAAGCTTTCTTT
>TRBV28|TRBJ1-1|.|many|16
CASTPSGSGMNTEAFF
TGTGCCAGCACCCCAAGCGGGTCAGGGATGAACACTGAAGCTTTCTTT
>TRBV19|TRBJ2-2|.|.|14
CASCVSGSTGELFF
TGTGCCAGTTGTGTGTCAGGGTCCACCGGGGAGCTGTTTTTT
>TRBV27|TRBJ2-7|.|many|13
CASSLQGRYEQYF
TGTGCCAGCAGTTTGCAGGGTAGATACGAGCAGTACTTC
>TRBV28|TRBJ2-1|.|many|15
CASNQDSLSYNEQFF
TGTGCCAGCAACCAGGACAGCCTATCCTACAATGAGCAGTTCTTC
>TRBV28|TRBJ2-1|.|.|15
CASSLGQSSYNEQFF
TGTGCCAGCAGTTTAGGACAGAGCTCCTACAATGAGCAGTTCTTC
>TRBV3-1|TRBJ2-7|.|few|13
CASSLYSGNEQYF
TGTGCCAGCAGCCTGTACTCGGGGAACGAGCAGTACTTC
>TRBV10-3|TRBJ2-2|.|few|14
CAISDFADTGELFF
TGTGCCATCAGTGATTTCGCAGACACCGGGGAGCTGTTTTTT
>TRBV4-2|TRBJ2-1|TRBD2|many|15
CASSQASGDYNEQFF
TGTGCCAGCAGCCAAGCTAGCGGGGATTACAATGAGCAGTTCTTC
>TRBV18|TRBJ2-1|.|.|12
CASSPDANEQFF
TGTGCCAGCTCTCCGGACGCTAATGAGCAGTTCTTC
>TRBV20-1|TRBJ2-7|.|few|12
CSAEGGVYEQYF
TGCAGTGCGGAGGGTGGGGTTTACGAGCAGTACTTC
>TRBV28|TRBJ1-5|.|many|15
CASSFPIPPNQPQHF
TGTGCCAGCAGTTTCCCAATCCCCCCCAATCAGCCCCAGCATTTT
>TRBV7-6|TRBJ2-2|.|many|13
CASSLSNTGELFF
TGTGCCAGCAGCTTATCCAATACCGGGGAGCTGTTTTTT
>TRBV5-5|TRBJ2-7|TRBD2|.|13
CASSVRGGYEQYF
TGTGCCAGCAGCGTGCGGGGGGGGTACGAGCAGTACTTC